This paragraph covers one TCR beta chain sequence. This clone has more than one count but fewer than ten. Its antigen has not been determined. One base away there is no much larger clone; base qualities are not given. The source of the sample is a study of blood T cell repertoires in COVID-19 (dated by TCRdb to 2019 to 2021). Looking at the study overall: Samples covering the acute and convalescent phases of COVID-19 were provided by collaborators in the United States, Italy and Spain. The prospective study material was composed of cDNA or gDNA derived from T cells, B-cell-depleted T cells, or PBMCs. Deeply sampled blood TCRbeta repertoires from subjects exposed to, actively infected with, or recovered from COVID-19 were included in the dataset. The repertoires were released in a freely available public database meant as a resource for research on the immune response to SARS-CoV-2. Samples were obtained from the ongoing ImmuneRACE study (first 160 participants) and from roughly 1,300 subjects provided by 6 global collaborators. The sample metadata nearly always contained a de-identified subject ID, COVID-19 status, age in years and sex. Where HLA class I and class II types were available, the types were taken from metadata supplied by the sample provider, not from assay-based typing. Study-wide findings and limitations: The amount of clinical and demographic metadata varied by source and participant and was provided uncurated.

Participants in the prospective study were enrolled through a virtual design, were aged roughly 18 to 100 years, and lived in fewer than 30 United States geographic areas. In the prospective study, participants were assigned to cohorts based on the clinical history participants reported in a screening survey and a study questionnaire. Recovered participants in ImmuneRACE Cohort 3 were defined by two consecutive negative NP/OP PCR tests, clearance by a healthcare professional, or resolution of symptoms. In the prospective study, whole blood, serum and a nasopharyngeal or oropharyngeal swab were collected from each participant by mobile phlebotomists. Participants in the prospective study had the option to provide additional blood draws and questionnaires over an approximately two-month period. Before DNA extraction, blood samples from the prospective study were shipped at room temperature or frozen.

The CDR3 starts with the cysteine, ends with the phenylalanine, and has 13 residues. This entry keeps only the CDR3 DNA: 39 bases, framed from base 1. Clipping removes 5 bases from V and 5 bases from J, with 5 as the unmatched junction base count. The immunoSEQ Assay, a bias-controlled multiplex PCR, was used to amplify TCRbeta CDR3 regions from genomic DNA. The original methods were these. Within the assay, amplification of reference gene primers was used to estimate how many nucleated cells each sample contained. Sequence reads were collapsed and filtered to measure the absolute abundance of every unique TCRbeta CDR3 rearrangement. Productive Simpson clonality was computed per sample as the square root of Simpson's diversity index over productive rearrangements. Entries here come from immuneACCESS through TCRdb and include only in-frame sequences with V and J called. Some clones fail to appear in such tables; in the studies checked, an unresolved V gene covers under half of the shortfall, and the cause of the remainder is unknown. Clonal size and the V and J genes are those of that table, whereas D and trimming came from the DNA. This sample gives approximately 170,000 clones in total; over 75% of them show up just once. The ten largest clones represent 9% of the sample.

Material for sequencing was PBMCs or T cells enriched from blood (not recorded which). The TCR sequence derives from a woman aged 18-29 years who had recovered from COVID-19. In this chain, TRBV12-3 or TRBV12-4 is recombined with TRBJ2-7, with 8 junctional bases fitting TRBD1. The DNA sequence is TGTGCCAGCAGTCGGACAGGGTACCACGAGCAGTACTTC. Translated, this gives CASSRTGYHEQYF.